One T cell receptor (beta chain) is described in this entry. This sample is part of a study of T cells after yellow fever vaccination. One entry per CDR3 protein results from TCRdb running MiXCR on the 5' RACE reads. This sample has 200,000 to 250,000 distinct CDR3 sequences, with 6.9% found just once. The CDR3 runs 15 residues. Trimming took 1 base from V and 2 from J, leaving 10 bases between them. From germline, CDR1 is LNHNV and CDR2 YYDKDF (reference sequence). The material was CD4+ T cells sorted from PBMCs, obtained 15 days after the yellow fever booster vaccination. This chain uses TRBV15 with TRBJ2-3; D unresolved. This receptor was identified in a man younger than 40 who received the YFV17D yellow fever vaccine. This CDR3 reads CATSRVSLATDTQYF. DNA for the CDR3: TGTGCCACCAGCAGAGTGTCTCTGGCCACAGATACGCAGTATTTT. Full variable domain (remainder filled in from reference TRBV15 and TRBJ2-3): DAMVIQNPRYQVTQFGKPVTLSCSQTLNHNVMYWYQQKSSQAPKLLFHYYDKDFNNEADTPDNFQSRRPNTSFCFLDIRSPGLGDTAMYLCATSRVSLATDTQYFGPGTRLTVL.